The 14 T cell receptor beta chains given below trace back to one sample, sequenced in a study of regulatory T cells in long-lasting Graves disease. Time point specified: newly diagnosed GD, antithyroid drugs for less than 3 months. Preparation of the TCR library used RNA extracted from PBMCs. CDR3-region Arm-PCR and iRepertoire HTBI primers produced the TCR beta libraries. TCRdb fed the multiplex PCR reads into MiXCR, producing one record per CDR3 protein. The sample shows hundreds of thousands of distinct CDR3 sequences, 13% of them seen only once. In addition, the sample was reused for a study of T cells in Graves' hyperthyroidism and ophthalmopathy.

Source: peripheral blood mononuclear cells (PBMCs), taken at new diagnosis, from a patient treated with antithyroid drugs. The receptors shown here come from a young man with Graves disease.

The J gene is TRBJ2-5, the V gene TRBV30, with D unclear. Per the germline V gene, CDR1 is GTSNPN and CDR2 is SVGIG (reference sequence). Trimming pared 3 bases from V and 5 bases from J, leaving 16 bases between. This CDR3 has 14 amino acids. The CDR3 reads CAWSPGPPRETQYF. The CDR3 DNA is TGTGCCTGGAGCCCTGGACCACCCAGGGAGACCCAGTACTTC.

This clonotype came up a few times. A read error is possible here, since a much larger clone lies one base away. The chain uses TRBV2 and TRBJ2-7; D gene uncertain. V dropped 8 bases and J dropped 4 bases, with 18 bases sitting between them. The CDR3 covers 14 residues. Germline V gene lookup returns CDR1 SNHLY and CDR2 FYNNEI. The CDR3: CASGKTRTAYEQYF. In DNA form, the CDR3 reads TGTGCCAGCGGAAAGACAAGGACCGCTTACGAGCAGTACTTC.

The table lists this clonotype with many counts. J is TRBJ2-7 and V is TRBV29-1, with D unresolved. The germline CDR1 and CDR2 sequences are SQVTM and ANQGSEA. The CDR3 runs 10 residues. The germline V and J ends were trimmed by 1 base and 7 bases, with 5 bases remaining between them. In DNA, the CDR3 is TGCAGCGTTGAAGCAGAGGAGCAGTACTTC. Protein: CSVEAEEQYF.

This clonotype has only one observation. CDR3 in DNA: TGTGCCAGCAGCTTAGGACGGACCAATGAGCAGTACTTC. Its translation: CASSLGRTNEQYF. The chain has TRBV7-2 and TRBJ2-1; D remains unclear. The end of the DNA is better explained by TRBJ2-7, so the J call may be wrong. Germline CDR1 and CDR2: SGHTA and FQGNSA. The CDR3 is 13 amino acids.

In regard to this clonotype: A single base separates this from a much larger clone, so it may be a read error. The missing conserved phenylalanine or tryptophan at the end of this CDR3 makes a read error likely. This rearrangement joins TRBV12-3 or TRBV12-4 to TRBJ1-2; D perhaps matches TRBD1 (5 bases). The CDR3 sequence is 14 residues long. V was cut by 1 base and J by 5 bases, with 11 bases left in between. The CDR3: CASSLGGARYGYTL. In DNA form, the CDR3 reads TGTGCCAGCAGTTTAGGAGGGGCGCGATATGGCTACACCCTC.

This clonotype was recorded many times. This chain joins TRBV27 and TRBJ1-2; 8 bases are shared with TRBD1. After removal of 3 bases from V and 7 bases from J, the junction contained 4 bases not matched to a gene. CDR1 MNHEY and CDR2 SMNVEV come from the germline V gene (reference sequence). There are 13 residues in the CDR3. The CDR3 reads CASSLGRGLGYTF. CDR3 bases: TGTGCCAGCAGTTTGGGCAGGGGGCTTGGCTACACCTTC.

The sample holds many counts of this clonotype. The chain joins TRBV24-1 to TRBJ2-7; 7 nucleotides line up with TRBD2. With V trimmed by 2 bases and J by 5 bases, 8 bases remained unmatched. Germline V gene lookup returns CDR1 KGHDR and CDR2 SFDVKD. The CDR3 consists of 15 residues. CDR3 region: CATSDSTGRDHEQYF. The CDR3 region has the DNA TGTGCCACCAGTGATTCCACGGGGAGGGACCACGAGCAGTACTTC.

This clonotype showed up many times. The chain recombines TRBV6-7 with TRBJ1-1; tentative D call: TRBD1 (5 bases). TRBV6-7 carries the ORF label, with uncertain function. The CDR3 extends over 19 amino acids. Deletions cut 4 bases from V and 3 bases from J, with 27 bases between. The CDR3 loop reads CASSSTCGRWRDEDTEAFF. CDR3 sequence (DNA): TGTGCCAGCAGTTCGACCTGTGGCCGGTGGCGGGACGAGGACACTGAAGCTTTCTTT.

This clonotype appeared many times. The genes are TRBV3-1 and TRBJ2-2, with TRBD1 identical over 8 bases. The CDR3 runs 15 residues. V lost 2 bases, J lost 5 bases, and 4 bases stayed unmatched. Germline assignment: CDR1 LGHDT and CDR2 YNNKEL (reference sequence). The CDR3 DNA follows: TGTGCCAGCAGCCAAAGGACAGGGATGACCGGGGAGCTGTTTTTT. It encodes CASSQRTGMTGELFF. The full variable domain, rest sourced from reference TRBV3-1 and TRBJ2-2, is DTAVSQTPKYLVTQMGNDKSIKCEQNLGHDTMYWYKQDSKKFLKIMFSYNNKELIINETVPNRFSPKSPDKAHLNLHINSLELGDSAVYFCASSQRTGMTGELFFGEGSRLTVL.

This clonotype has more than one count but fewer than ten. Here the CDR3 DNA reads TGTGCCAGCAGCCAAAGCGGATCCTACGAGCAGTACTTC. Protein product: CASSQSGSYEQYF. The chain joins TRBV14 to TRBJ2-7, with D possibly matching TRBD2 (5 bases). Trimming took off 2 bases at V and 1 base at J, with 6 bases between the two ends. The CDR3 sequence is 13 residues long. Germline loops: CDR1 SGHDN, CDR2 FVKESK.

This clonotype was detected ten times or more. This chain joins TRBV11-2 and TRBJ1-2; 7 positions match TRBD1. This CDR3 is 16 amino acids long. Germline-derived CDR1 and CDR2 are SGHAT and FQNNGV. V trimming: 6 bases; J trimming: 2 bases; junction bases outside the gene matches: 12. The CDR3 loop reads CASRLTGARLNYGYTF. The CDR3 DNA follows: TGTGCCAGCAGGTTAACAGGGGCGCGCTTAAACTATGGCTACACCTTC.

This clonotype was counted ten times or more. The rearrangement uses TRBV3-1 and TRBJ2-7; maybe TRBD1 (6 bases). V dropped 0 bases and J dropped 3 bases, with 15 bases sitting between them. Germline lookup yields CDR1 LGHDT and CDR2 YNNKEL (reference sequence). The CDR3 length is 16 residues. The CDR3 spells CASSQEFRGEFYEQYF. The CDR3 DNA sequence: TGTGCCAGCAGCCAAGAGTTCAGGGGAGAGTTCTACGAGCAGTACTTC.

The chain employs TRBV9 and TRBJ2-3, with 13 bases that match TRBD2. Germline loops: CDR1 SGDLS, CDR2 YYNGEE. The CDR3 covers 16 residues. After removal of 7 bases from V and 5 bases from J, the junction contained 10 bases not matched to a gene. As DNA, the CDR3 is TGTGCCAGCGGTCTTACTAGCGGGAGGGCCGGAGATACGCAGTATTTT. This translates into CASGLTSGRAGDTQYF. The whole variable domain, remainder taken from reference TRBV9 and TRBJ2-3, is DSGVTQTPKHLITATGQRVTLRCSPRSGDLSVYWYQQSLDQGLQFLIQYYNGEERAKGNILERFSAQQFPDLHSELNLSSLELGDSALYFCASGLTSGRAGDTQYFGPGTRLTVL.

This clonotype was seen ten or more times. V gene TRBV7-2 combines with J gene TRBJ2-1; D might be TRBD2 (6 bases). CDR3 size: 12 residues. Germline V gene lookup returns CDR1 SGHTA and CDR2 FQGNSA. V dropped 3 bases and J dropped 10 bases, with 10 bases sitting between them. The DNA of the CDR3 is TGTGCCAGCAGCTTCGGGACTGCAGAGCAGTTCTTC. Translated: CASSFGTAEQFF.